Listed below are T cell receptor beta chains from one sample, sequenced in a study of T cell responses to AZD1222 COVID-19 vaccine. Clones were read by immunoSEQ multiplex PCR, and TCRdb kept only the in-frame ones, dropping some. The sample lists about 110,000 clones; 89% were seen once. The sequencing used peripheral blood, collected on day 0 of AZD1222 vaccination. The source is an adult in good health. CDR3s include the opening cysteine and the closing phenylalanine or tryptophan. Each record gives: clone size, D gene, V gene, J gene, CDR3 length, CDR3 protein, CDR3 DNA. A D gene is named only where the DNA matches it firmly. Where a row states a size, it is once, few, many or the class of an expanded clone; other rows omit it.

clone size: NA; D gene: NA; V gene: TRBV7-2; J gene: TRBJ2-2; CDR3 length: 16; CDR3 protein: CASSSKGGTNTGELFF; CDR3 DNA: TGTGCCAGCAGCTCTAAGGGCGGAACGAACACCGGGGAGCTGTTTTTT
clone size: NA; D gene: NA; V gene: TRBV5-1; J gene: TRBJ2-3; CDR3 length: 15; CDR3 protein: CASSLAPPRTDTQYF; CDR3 DNA: TGCGCCAGCAGCTTGGCACCCCCACGCACAGATACGCAGTATTTT
clone size: NA; D gene: NA; V gene: TRBV27; J gene: TRBJ2-5; CDR3 length: 14; CDR3 protein: CASSYAAGGETQYF; CDR3 DNA: TGTGCCAGCAGTTACGCAGCCGGGGGCGAGACCCAGTACTTC
clone size: once; D gene: NA; V gene: TRBV28; J gene: TRBJ1-2; CDR3 length: 12; CDR3 protein: CASRATNYGYTF; CDR3 DNA: TGTGCCAGCAGGGCGACTAACTATGGCTACACCTTC
clone size: NA; D gene: NA; V gene: TRBV5-4; J gene: TRBJ1-4; CDR3 length: 16; CDR3 protein: CAGSQGIGAINEKLFF; CDR3 DNA: TGTGCCGGCTCCCAGGGGATTGGGGCCATTAATGAAAAACTGTTTTTT
clone size: NA; D gene: NA; V gene: TRBV5-1; J gene: TRBJ2-7; CDR3 length: 17; CDR3 protein: CASSEDSFLRSSYEQYF; CDR3 DNA: TGCGCCAGCAGCGAAGACAGCTTTCTTCGGAGCTCCTACGAGCAGTACTTC
clone size: NA; D gene: NA; V gene: TRBV7-9; J gene: TRBJ2-1; CDR3 length: 15; CDR3 protein: CASSSDERVGNEQFF; CDR3 DNA: TGTGCCAGCAGCTCCGACGAGAGGGTTGGCAATGAGCAGTTCTTC
clone size: NA; D gene: TRBD2; V gene: TRBV6-5; J gene: TRBJ2-2; CDR3 length: 14; CDR3 protein: CASLSGTNTGELFF; CDR3 DNA: TGTGCCAGCTTAAGCGGGACGAACACCGGGGAGCTGTTTTTT
clone size: NA; D gene: TRBD2; V gene: TRBV10-3; J gene: TRBJ2-7; CDR3 length: 15; CDR3 protein: CAISGGGREKDEQYF; CDR3 DNA: TGTGCCATCAGTGGGGGAGGGCGAGAAAAAGACGAGCAGTACTTC
clone size: NA; D gene: NA; V gene: TRBV7-6; J gene: TRBJ2-5; CDR3 length: 14; CDR3 protein: CASSLGGRQETQYF; CDR3 DNA: TGTGCCAGCAGCTTAGGGGGGAGGCAAGAGACCCAGTACTTC
clone size: NA; D gene: NA; V gene: TRBV7-2; J gene: TRBJ2-1; CDR3 length: 16; CDR3 protein: CASSPAGRAVINEQFF; CDR3 DNA: TGTGCCAGCAGCCCGGCCGGGAGAGCGGTCATTAATGAGCAGTTCTTC
clone size: NA; D gene: NA; V gene: TRBV24-1; J gene: TRBJ2-3; CDR3 length: 15; CDR3 protein: CATSGLAASTDTQYF; CDR3 DNA: TGTGCCACCAGTGGGTTAGCGGCTAGCACAGATACGCAGTATTTT
clone size: NA; D gene: NA; V gene: TRBV3-1/TRBV3-2; J gene: TRBJ2-1; CDR3 length: 14; CDR3 protein: CASTSLGRVHEQFF; CDR3 DNA: TGTGCCAGCACTTCCCTGGGAAGGGTTCATGAGCAGTTCTTC
clone size: NA; D gene: NA; V gene: TRBV6-4; J gene: TRBJ1-3; CDR3 length: 13; CDR3 protein: CASARESGNTIYF; CDR3 DNA: TGTGCCAGCGCTCGGGAGTCTGGAAACACCATATATTTT
clone size: NA; D gene: TRBD1; V gene: TRBV2; J gene: TRBJ1-5; CDR3 length: 14; CDR3 protein: CASSENRGSQPQHF; CDR3 DNA: TGTGCCAGCAGTGAAAACAGGGGAAGTCAGCCCCAGCATTTT
clone size: NA; D gene: NA; V gene: TRBV19; J gene: TRBJ1-4; CDR3 length: 11; CDR3 protein: CASKAGEKLFF; CDR3 DNA: TGTGCCAGTAAGGCGGGTGAAAAACTGTTTTTT
clone size: once; D gene: NA; V gene: TRBV28; J gene: TRBJ1-1; CDR3 length: 11; CDR3 protein: CAGAQNTEAFF; CDR3 DNA: TGTGCAGGGGCCCAGAACACTGAAGCTTTCTTT
clone size: NA; D gene: NA; V gene: TRBV14; J gene: TRBJ2-2; CDR3 length: 14; CDR3 protein: CASSLLASAGELFF; CDR3 DNA: TGTGCCAGCAGCCTCTTAGCGAGCGCCGGGGAGCTGTTTTTT
clone size: NA; D gene: TRBD1; V gene: TRBV9; J gene: TRBJ1-4; CDR3 length: 15; CDR3 protein: CASSPQGGSNEKLFF; CDR3 DNA: TGTGCCAGCAGCCCCCAGGGGGGCTCTAATGAAAAACTGTTTTTT
clone size: NA; D gene: TRBD1; V gene: TRBV29-1; J gene: TRBJ2-5; CDR3 length: 11; CDR3 protein: CSGDRGETQYF; CDR3 DNA: TGCAGCGGAGACAGGGGGGAGACCCAGTACTTC
clone size: NA; D gene: NA; V gene: TRBV27; J gene: TRBJ2-7; CDR3 length: 15; CDR3 protein: CASSGHLGNTYEQYF; CDR3 DNA: TGTGCCAGCAGTGGACACCTGGGCAATACCTACGAGCAGTACTTC
clone size: NA; D gene: NA; V gene: TRBV15; J gene: TRBJ1-5; CDR3 length: 15; CDR3 protein: CATSRERGSNQPQHF; CDR3 DNA: TGTGCCACCAGCAGAGAGCGTGGTAGCAATCAGCCCCAGCATTTT
clone size: NA; D gene: TRBD1; V gene: TRBV5-8; J gene: TRBJ1-2; CDR3 length: 16; CDR3 protein: CASSQGPTGVTYGYTF; CDR3 DNA: TGTGCCAGCAGCCAGGGCCCAACAGGGGTAACTTATGGCTACACCTTC
clone size: NA; D gene: NA; V gene: TRBV28; J gene: TRBJ1-5; CDR3 length: 12; CDR3 protein: CASSTSDQPQHF; CDR3 DNA: TGTGCCAGCAGTACCTCTGATCAGCCCCAGCATTTT
clone size: NA; D gene: NA; V gene: TRBV6-5; J gene: TRBJ1-6; CDR3 length: 13; CDR3 protein: CAGGQGTHSPLHF; CDR3 DNA: TGTGCCGGAGGGCAGGGTACCCATTCACCCCTCCACTTT
clone size: NA; D gene: NA; V gene: TRBV29-1; J gene: TRBJ2-5; CDR3 length: 12; CDR3 protein: CSVQGYQETQYF; CDR3 DNA: TGCAGCGTCCAGGGGTATCAAGAGACCCAGTACTTC
clone size: once; D gene: NA; V gene: TRBV2; J gene: TRBJ1-2; CDR3 length: 12; CDR3 protein: CASSEGYGGYTF; CDR3 DNA: TGTGCCAGCAGTGAAGGATATGGGGGCTACACCTTC